One and the same sample provided the 12 T cell receptor beta chains below, sequenced in a study of cytomegalovirus exposure and HLA in healthy donors. The PCR had 60 Vbeta and 13 Jbeta primers. Sequenced by immunoSEQ multiplex PCR; TCRdb stores in-frame clones only, minus some. The profile covers 150,000 to 200,000 clones, with more than 70% appearing a single time and over 1.5% taken by the ten largest. The sequenced material came from PBMCs. The receptors were gathered from a man aged 35 to 55 in good health and CMV-seropositive.

This clone was detected only once. V is TRBV5-4 and J is TRBJ2-1; 9 nucleotides agree with TRBD2. CDR1 and CDR2 from the germline V gene are SGHNT and YYREEE (reference sequence). The CDR3 runs 15 residues. Trimming at V came to 3 bases and at J to 4 bases, leaving 5 bases not matched to a gene. CDR3 sequence (DNA): TGTGCCAGCAGCTCTACTAGCGGGCTATACAATGAGCAGTTCTTC. Protein: CASSSTSGLYNEQFF. Complete variable domain (other parts from reference TRBV5-4 and TRBJ2-1): ETGVTQSPTHLIKTRGQQVTLRCSSQSGHNTVSWYQQALGQGPQFIFQYYREEENGRGNFPPRFSGLQFPNYSSELNVNALELDDSALYLCASSSTSGLYNEQFFGPGTRLTVL.

V and J are TRBV5-1 and TRBJ1-1; a possible D gene is TRBD1 (6 bases). V was clipped by 4 bases and J by 5 bases, with 18 bases between them. CDR1 is SGHRS, CDR2 YFSETQ, per germline. The CDR3 length is 15 residues. The CDR3, as DNA: TGCGCCAGCAGCGCAAGCCCAGGACAGTTAACTGAAGCTTTCTTT. This sequence encodes CASSASPGQLTEAFF.

DNA for the CDR3: TGTGCCAGCAGCGTAGCTGGGCTAAACACTGAAGCTTTCTTT. Its protein product is CASSVAGLNTEAFF. The rearrangement uses TRBV9 and TRBJ1-1; D is ambiguous. The germline V and J ends were trimmed by 0 bases and 2 bases, with 8 bases remaining between them. Germline CDR1 is SGDLS and CDR2 is YYNGEE. The CDR3 has 14 amino acids.

This chain connects TRBV9 to TRBJ1-2; D is undetermined. Trimming took off 2 bases at V and 0 bases at J, with 5 bases between the two ends. The germline V gene has CDR1 SGDLS and CDR2 YYNGEE. This CDR3 region has 13 residues. The DNA for the CDR3 is TGTGCCAGCAGCGTTGGCCCTAACTATGGCTACACCTTC. This encodes CASSVGPNYGYTF.

The J gene is TRBJ2-7, the V gene TRBV15; 9 bases line up with TRBD1. The CDR3 has 18 amino acids. The germline CDR1 and CDR2 sequences are LNHNV and YYDKDF (reference sequence). V trimming: 0 bases; J trimming: 1 base; junction bases outside the gene matches: 10. The CDR3, as DNA: TGTGCCACCAGCAGAGAAAACCAGGGACAGGGTAATTCCTACGAGCAGTACTTC. This codes for CATSRENQGQGNSYEQYF.

The chain uses TRBV2 and TRBJ2-7, with D perhaps TRBD2 (6 bases). Germline values: CDR1 SNHLY, CDR2 FYNNEI. Trimming left V 6 bases short and J 1 base short, with 7 bases between. This CDR3 has 12 amino acids. DNA for the CDR3: TGTGCCAGCAGCGGACTATCCTACGAGCAGTACTTC. Its protein is CASSGLSYEQYF.

This chain links TRBV5-1 with TRBJ1-4; 8 nucleotides align to TRBD1. The CDR3 length is 14 residues. Trimming took 4 bases from V and 7 from J; bases not matched to a gene: 6. Germline CDR1 is SGHRS and CDR2 is YFSETQ. CDR3: CASSRGQGTEKLFF. The CDR3 nucleotides read TGCGCCAGCAGCAGAGGACAGGGTACTGAAAAACTGTTTTTT. Variable domain in full (rest from reference TRBV5-1 and TRBJ1-4): KAGVTQTPRYLIKTRGQQVTLSCSPISGHRSVSWYQQTPGQGLQFLFEYFSETQRNKGNFPGRFSGRQFSNSRSEMNVSTLELGDSALYLCASSRGQGTEKLFFGSGTQLSVL.

This clone was recorded once. The rearrangement uses TRBV19 and TRBJ2-3; possibly TRBD2 for D (6 bases). The CDR3 is 13 residues long. V gave up 3 bases and J gave up 4 bases, with 8 bases separating them. Germline V gene data show CDR1 as LNHDA and CDR2 as SQIVND (reference sequence). CDR3 bases: TGTGCCAGTAGTATCGGGAGTTCAGATACGCAGTATTTT. This gives the protein CASSIGSSDTQYF.

CDR3 nucleotide sequence: TGCGCCAGCAGCCAAGATGTTCGGGGGAGGTGGACCCAGTACTTC. Its protein is CASSQDVRGRWTQYF. V gene TRBV4-3 combines with J gene TRBJ2-5; possibly TRBD2 for D (6 bases). Germline CDR1 is LGHNA and CDR2 is YSLEER. The CDR3 extends over 15 amino acids. Trimming stripped 0 bases from V and 7 bases from J, with 15 bases between.

This clone occurred once. The chain combines TRBV30 with TRBJ1-6, with D possibly matching TRBD1 (6 bases). CDR1 is GTSNPN and CDR2 is SVGIG in the germline V gene (reference sequence). The ends were cut back, 0 bases at V and 7 bases at J, with 13 bases in the middle. The length of the CDR3 is 15 residues. The CDR3 sequence is CAWSVTDSRNSPLHF. Written as DNA, the CDR3 is TGTGCCTGGAGTGTAACGGACAGCAGGAATTCACCCCTCCACTTT.

The V call is TRBV7-9, the J call TRBJ2-2; D is possibly TRBD1 (6 bases). This CDR3 comprises 14 residues. CDR1 is SEHNR and CDR2 is FQNEAQ in the germline V gene (reference sequence). Trimming left V 7 bases short and J 4 bases short, with 13 bases between. The CDR3 spells CASILTGRTGELFF. The CDR3 nucleotides read TGTGCCAGCATCCTGACAGGTCGCACCGGGGAGCTGTTTTTT.

The chain carries TRBV5-5 and TRBJ2-7; maybe TRBD2 (6 bases). The CDR3 loop spans 15 amino acids. V lost 0 bases to trimming and J lost 0 bases, with 10 bases between them. The germline V gene encodes CDR1 SGHKS and CDR2 YYEKEE (reference sequence). CDR3 in amino acids: CASSLVGGLSYEQYF. The CDR3 DNA reads as TGTGCCAGCAGCTTGGTGGGGGGACTCTCCTACGAGCAGTACTTC.